This T cell receptor (beta chain) was identified in a study of blood T cell repertoires in COVID-19. About the research overall: COVID-19 samples from acute and convalescent phases originated in the United States, Italy and Spain.

Under the authors' procedure: Amplification of reference gene primers provided the estimated nucleated cell counts. The table came from immunoSEQ multiplex PCR; TCRdb's copy has only in-frame clones and leaves some out. That table supplies the V and J calls and clone size; D and trimming were determined from the DNA. Among 130,000 to 150,000 clones listed, over 70% were seen once. CDR1 is SGHDN, CDR2 FVKESK, per germline. Germline trimming cut 1 base from V and 10 bases from J; bases unmatched to any gene: 8. The CDR3 consists of 15 residues. The V call is TRBV14, the J call TRBJ2-1; 9 bases line up with TRBD2. This receptor was obtained from a woman aged 55-75 years with acute or convalescent COVID-19. The specimen sequenced was peripheral blood. CDR3 in amino acids: CASSQAGGRAQEQFF. The CDR3 DNA follows: TGTGCCAGCAGCCAAGCGGGCGGGAGGGCCCAGGAGCAGTTCTTC.